Listed here are 14 T cell receptor beta chains from one sample, sequenced in a study of cytomegalovirus exposure and HLA in healthy donors. PCR employed 60 Vbeta and 13 Jbeta primers. Profiled with immunoSEQ multiplex PCR; TCRdb holds only in-frame clones, not every one. The sample contains approximately 170,000 clones, around three quarters of which appear only once. The specimen was PBMCs. The receptors originated from a woman aged 18 to 35 in good health and CMV-seronegative.

The chain is built from TRBV25-1 and TRBJ1-6; D perhaps matches TRBD1 (6 bases). V lost 4 bases and J 3 bases, leaving 7 bases between the germline ends. The CDR3 extends over 14 amino acids. Germline CDR1 MGHDK, CDR2 SYGVNS. The chain's CDR3 is CASSVGHYNSPLHF. CDR3 nucleotide sequence: TGTGCCAGCAGTGTGGGACACTATAATTCACCCCTCCACTTT.

The CDR3 DNA follows: TGCAGCGCTAGCTTTGGCACAGATACGCAGTATTTT. Encoded protein: CSASFGTDTQYF. The chain carries TRBV29-1 and TRBJ2-3, with TRBD2 as a possible D gene (5 bases). Germline-derived CDR1 and CDR2 are SQVTM and ANQGSEA. V lost 7 bases and J lost 1, with 9 bases in between. The CDR3 is made up of 12 amino acids.

This rearrangement joins TRBV28 to TRBJ1-2; D is perhaps TRBD1 (6 bases). This CDR3 comprises 15 residues. Trimming removed 6 bases at V and 4 bases at J, with 18 bases between. Germline values: CDR1 MDHEN, CDR2 SYDVKM. The CDR3, as DNA: TGTGCCAGCAGGTCGGGAGGCAGGGGTCCCTATGGCTACACCTTC. This gives the protein CASRSGGRGPYGYTF.

The gene calls are TRBV6-5 and TRBJ2-7, with 13 nucleotides matching TRBD2. The CDR3 is 15 residues long. V trimming: 7 bases; J trimming: 7 bases; junction bases outside the gene matches: 10. Germline V gene sequence: CDR1 MNHEY, CDR2 SVGAGI. The DNA of the CDR3 is TGTGCCAGCAAGCGAGGGACTAGCGGGAATTGGGAGCAGTACTTC. Encoded protein: CASKRGTSGNWEQYF.

This clone was counted once. The chain couples TRBV2 to TRBJ2-1; tentatively, D is TRBD2 (5 bases). CDR3 length equals 16 residues. The germline CDR1 and CDR2 sequences are SNHLY and FYNNEI. Trimming pared 6 bases from V and 4 bases from J, leaving 19 bases between. The CDR3 loop reads CASRERRTAGYNEQFF. Here the CDR3 DNA reads TGTGCCAGCAGAGAGCGTCGGACCGCGGGTTACAATGAGCAGTTCTTC.

CDR3 DNA: TGTGCCAGCAGCGAGCGGGGGCCCTACGAGCAGTACTTC. Its protein is CASSERGPYEQYF. The chain joins TRBV27 to TRBJ2-5, with 8 nucleotides matching TRBD2. Near its end, the DNA agrees better with TRBJ2-7, so the J call may be wrong. CDR1 is MNHEY and CDR2 is SMNVEV in the germline V gene (reference sequence). The CDR3 loop spans 13 amino acids.

This clone was found a few times. CDR3 residues: CASSPGTSSSYNEQFF. DNA of the CDR3: TGTGCCAGCAGTCCCGGGACTTCAAGCTCCTACAATGAGCAGTTCTTC. The chain carries TRBV6-6 and TRBJ2-1; D may be TRBD2 (6 bases). Per the germline V gene, CDR1 is MNHNY and CDR2 is SVGAGI (reference sequence). Trimming took 5 bases from V and 0 from J, leaving 14 bases between them. CDR3 size: 16 residues.

Only one count was recorded for this clone. V is TRBV5-4 and J is TRBJ1-2, with D possibly matching TRBD1 (5 bases). CDR1 and CDR2 from the germline V gene are SGHNT and YYREEE (reference sequence). V was clipped by 1 base and J by 5 bases, with 21 bases between them. This CDR3 has 17 amino acids. The CDR3 loop reads CASSLFSGPRAGYGYTF. The DNA for the CDR3 is TGTGCCAGCAGCTTGTTTTCAGGGCCTAGGGCAGGGTATGGCTACACCTTC. The whole variable domain, remainder taken from reference TRBV5-4 and TRBJ1-2, is ETGVTQSPTHLIKTRGQQVTLRCSSQSGHNTVSWYQQALGQGPQFIFQYYREEENGRGNFPPRFSGLQFPNYSSELNVNALELDDSALYLCASSLFSGPRAGYGYTFGSGTRLTVV.

This clone was seen a handful of times. This chain uses TRBV30 with TRBJ1-4; 7 positions agree with TRBD1. The ends lost 3 bases at V and 5 bases at J; junction bases unmatched: 6. From germline, CDR1 is GTSNPN and CDR2 SVGIG (reference sequence). CDR3 length: 14 residues. The CDR3 DNA is TGTGCCTGGAGCAGGGGACAGTCCAATGAAAAACTGTTTTTT. Translation gives CAWSRGQSNEKLFF.

The chain employs TRBV5-1 and TRBJ2-1; 12 bases are shared with TRBD2. The length of the CDR3 is 20 residues. Germline values: CDR1 SGHRS, CDR2 YFSETQ. The V segment lost 4 bases and the J segment 5 bases; nucleotides outside the gene matches: 19. Written as DNA, the CDR3 is TGCGCCAGCAGCGCGCGCCGGCTAGCGGGAGGGCCGAGTAGGAACAATGAGCAGTTCTTC. Its translation: CASSARRLAGGPSRNNEQFF. The full variable domain, rest sourced from reference TRBV5-1 and TRBJ2-1, is KAGVTQTPRYLIKTRGQQVTLSCSPISGHRSVSWYQQTPGQGLQFLFEYFSETQRNKGNFPGRFSGRQFSNSRSEMNVSTLELGDSALYLCASSARRLAGGPSRNNEQFFGPGTRLTVL.

The chain is built from TRBV10-3 and TRBJ1-1; a weak D match, TRBD1 (5 bases). Germline loops: CDR1 ENHRY, CDR2 SYGVKD. The CDR3 is 12 amino acids. V dropped 8 bases and J dropped 1 base, with 8 bases sitting between them. CDR3 bases: TGTGCCATCGCCGGGGGGAACACTGAAGCTTTCTTT. Protein product: CAIAGGNTEAFF.

This chain connects TRBV7-9 to TRBJ2-1, with TRBD1 identical over 7 bases. This CDR3 is 16 amino acids long. The germline V gene has CDR1 SEHNR and CDR2 FQNEAQ (reference sequence). The junction had 7 bases not matched to a gene; V was cut back by 0 bases and J by 5 bases. CDR3 residues: CASSLAPRGLNNEQFF. CDR3 bases: TGTGCCAGCAGCTTAGCCCCTAGGGGGCTCAACAATGAGCAGTTCTTC.

The V gene is TRBV4-1, the J gene TRBJ2-3, with D perhaps matching TRBD2 (6 bases). Germline V gene data show CDR1 as MGHRA and CDR2 as YSYEKL. The CDR3 runs to 15 residues. V dropped 1 base and J dropped 5 bases, with 13 bases sitting between them. CDR3 sequence (DNA): TGCGCCAGCAGCCAAGGGAATGGAGGGGTAGATACGCAGTATTTT. Protein sequence: CASSQGNGGVDTQYF.

The chain has TRBV5-4 and TRBJ1-4; TRBD1 might be the D (6 bases). V was trimmed by 4 bases and J by 11 bases, leaving 21 bases between them. Germline CDR1 is SGHNT and CDR2 is YYREEE (reference sequence). The CDR3 consists of 15 residues. The chain's CDR3 is CASSRTAVEGGKLFF. DNA of the CDR3: TGTGCCAGCAGCCGGACGGCGGTCGAGGGGGGGAAACTGTTTTTT.